The 30 T cell receptor beta chains given below trace back to one sample, sequenced in a study of blood T cell repertoires in COVID-19. Some clones are missing from TCRdb's copy, which holds only in-frame ones; the method was immunoSEQ multiplex PCR. The table shows some 200,000 clones, with about nine tenths occurring only once. Sequencing was carried out using PBMCs or T cells enriched from blood (not recorded which). The receptors here all came from a woman aged 50 to 65 in a cohort exposed to, infected with or recovered from COVID-19 (not recorded which).

Only one count was recorded for this clone. J is TRBJ2-2 and V is TRBV7-8; TRBD2 matches at 11 bases. The V and J ends lost 6 bases and 4 bases, in that order; junction bases with no gene match: 13. CDR3 length: 18 residues. The germline V gene encodes CDR1 SGHVS and CDR2 FQNEAQ. The CDR3 DNA reads as TGTGCCAGCAGAAATAGCGGGGGGGCCGTTCGGGTCACCGGGGAGCTGTTTTTT. Translated: CASRNSGGAVRVTGELFF.

The J gene is TRBJ2-3, the V gene TRBV7-8, with 8 bases that match TRBD2. Per germline, CDR1 SGHVS and CDR2 FQNEAQ. V lost 4 bases, J lost 1 base, and 7 bases stayed unmatched. The CDR3 is 16 amino acids. Here the CDR3 DNA reads TGTGCCAGCAGCTACAAACCGGGACTAGGCACAGATACGCAGTATTTT. This translates into CASSYKPGLGTDTQYF. The variable domain in full, with the rest retrieved from reference TRBV7-8 and TRBJ2-3, is GAGVSQSPRYKVAKRGQDVALRCDPISGHVSLFWYQQALGQGPEFLTYFQNEAQLDKSGLPSDRFFAERPEGSVSTLKIQRTQQEDSAVYLCASSYKPGLGTDTQYFGPGTRLTVL.

The chain joins TRBV9 to TRBJ2-3; 9 positions agree with TRBD2. Germline lookup yields CDR1 SGDLS and CDR2 YYNGEE. Losses at the gene ends were 0 bases for V and 3 bases for J; bases not matched to a gene: 11. This CDR3 region has 18 residues. The DNA for the CDR3 is TGTGCCAGCAGCGTAGGCCCCGGGGGCGGGGGGGCAACAGATACGCAGTATTTT. It yields the protein CASSVGPGGGGATDTQYF. Combining the CDR3 with reference TRBV9 and TRBJ2-3 gives the whole variable domain DSGVTQTPKHLITATGQRVTLRCSPRSGDLSVYWYQQSLDQGLQFLIQYYNGEERAKGNILERFSAQQFPDLHSELNLSSLELGDSALYFCASSVGPGGGGATDTQYFGPGTRLTVL.

The chain recombines TRBV6-2 or TRBV6-3 with TRBJ2-2; 16 bases line up with TRBD2. After removal of 5 bases from V and 6 bases from J, the junction contained 15 bases not matched to a gene. CDR3 size: 20 residues. Germline V gene data show CDR1 as MNHEY and CDR2 as SVGEGT. Here the CDR3 DNA reads TGTGCCAGCAGTCGCTTACCGGGACTAGCGGGGGGGCCTGGGTCCGGGGAGCTGTTTTTT. Translated, it gives CASSRLPGLAGGPGSGELFF.

The CDR3 sequence: CASSYRGNAYGYTF. CDR3 in DNA: TGTGCCAGCAGTTACAGGGGAAATGCCTATGGCTACACCTTC. The chain recombines TRBV6-5 with TRBJ1-2; perhaps TRBD1 as D (5 bases). The CDR3 runs 14 residues. Germline loops: CDR1 MNHEY, CDR2 SVGAGI. V lost 2 bases and J lost 4, with 11 bases in between.

This chain links TRBV29-1 with TRBJ1-2; D possibly corresponds to TRBD1 (6 bases). V shed 4 bases and J shed 7 bases, with 13 bases lying between them. Germline-derived CDR1 and CDR2 are SQVTM and ANQGSEA. This CDR3 has 12 amino acids. The chain's CDR3 is CSVGQVYSGYTF. CDR3 nucleotides: TGCAGCGTTGGACAGGTTTATAGTGGCTACACCTTC.

The chain links TRBV5-1 to TRBJ2-3; 12 nucleotides line up with TRBD2. CDR1 and CDR2 from the germline V gene are SGHRS and YFSETQ. V lost 4 bases and J lost 2; bases outside the gene matches: 11. CDR3 length equals 18 residues. CDR3 coding DNA: TGCGCCAGCAGCACCGGGACTAGCGGGTCGCGGCTCACAGATACGCAGTATTTT. It yields the protein CASSTGTSGSRLTDTQYF.

The V gene is TRBV29-1, the J gene TRBJ1-2; 8 bases fit TRBD1. Germline loops: CDR1 SQVTM, CDR2 ANQGSEA. The CDR3 loop spans 15 amino acids. The junction had 13 bases not matched to a gene; V was cut back by 6 bases and J by 4 bases. The chain's CDR3 is CSVSGGDFGFYGYTF. The CDR3 DNA is TGCAGCGTGTCAGGGGGCGACTTTGGATTCTATGGCTACACCTTC.

The genes are TRBV28 and TRBJ1-2; TRBD1 matches 8 bases. J was trimmed by 4 bases and V by 8 bases; bases with no gene match: 12. The germline V gene has CDR1 MDHEN and CDR2 SYDVKM. CDR3 size: 15 residues. CDR3 coding DNA: TGTGCCAGCCCCGCCCCTCTGGACAGGGTCTATGGCTACACCTTC. Its translation: CASPAPLDRVYGYTF.

This sequence joins TRBV5-5 and TRBJ1-2; D remains unclear. The V gene lost 5 bases and the J gene lost 8 bases, with 16 bases spanning the gap. Germline loops: CDR1 SGHKS, CDR2 YYEKEE (reference sequence). The CDR3 consists of 13 residues. CDR3 sequence reads: CASSSLVKKGYTF. Here the CDR3 DNA reads TGTGCCAGCAGTTCACTGGTGAAAAAGGGCTACACCTTC. Full variable domain (remainder filled in from reference TRBV5-5 and TRBJ1-2): DAGVTQSPTHLIKTRGQQVTLRCSPISGHKSVSWYQQVLGQGPQFIFQYYEKEERGRGNFPDRFSARQFPNYSSELNVNALLLGDSALYLCASSSLVKKGYTFGSGTRLTVV.

The rearrangement uses TRBV9 and TRBJ1-3; possibly TRBD1 for D (5 bases). The CDR3 consists of 14 residues. Germline V gene lookup returns CDR1 SGDLS and CDR2 YYNGEE. V lost 4 bases, J lost 2 bases, and 10 bases lay in between. CDR3: CASSPGTPGNTIYF. The CDR3, as DNA: TGTGCCAGCAGCCCCGGGACTCCTGGAAACACCATATATTTT. Full variable domain (missing parts from reference TRBV9 and TRBJ1-3): DSGVTQTPKHLITATGQRVTLRCSPRSGDLSVYWYQQSLDQGLQFLIQYYNGEERAKGNILERFSAQQFPDLHSELNLSSLELGDSALYFCASSPGTPGNTIYFGEGSWLTVV.

The CDR3 DNA reads TGTGCCACCAGCGGGACTAGCGGGGTCACCGGGGAGCTGTTTTTT. It yields the protein CATSGTSGVTGELFF. V gene TRBV15 combines with J gene TRBJ2-2, with 13 positions matching TRBD2. The CDR3 length is 15 residues. Trimming took 5 bases from V and 4 from J; bases not matched to a gene: 1. Germline V lookup: CDR1 LNHNV, CDR2 YYDKDF (reference sequence).

This chain links TRBV2 with TRBJ1-4; 8 bases map to TRBD1. With 6 bases clipped from V and 8 bases from J, the junction kept 11 bases outside the gene matches. Germline V gives CDR1 SNHLY, CDR2 FYNNEI. This CDR3 contains 15 residues. This CDR3 reads CASSATGQGWEKLFF. CDR3 DNA sequence: TGTGCCAGCAGCGCGACCGGACAGGGTTGGGAAAAACTGTTTTTT. Combining the CDR3 with reference TRBV2 and TRBJ1-4 gives the whole variable domain EPEVTQTPSHQVTQMGQEVILRCVPISNHLYFYWYRQILGQKVEFLVSFYNNEISEKSEIFDDQFSVERPDGSNFTLKIRSTKLEDSAMYFCASSATGQGWEKLFFGSGTQLSVL.

The CDR3 here is CASSSHRGGDYGYTF. DNA of the CDR3: TGTGCCAGCAGCAGCCACAGGGGTGGGGACTATGGCTACACCTTC. The J gene is TRBJ1-2, the V gene TRBV5-4; TRBD1 matches at 7 bases. The germline V gene has CDR1 SGHNT and CDR2 YYREEE (reference sequence). With 4 bases clipped from V and 3 bases from J, the junction kept 9 bases outside the gene matches. The CDR3 totals 15 residues.

In its sample, this clone is medium-sized (0.01 to 0.1%). This chain joins TRBV3-1 (or the pseudogene TRBV3-2) and TRBJ1-6; 8 bases line up with TRBD1. Germline lookup yields CDR1 LGHDT and CDR2 YNNKEL (reference sequence). The CDR3 totals 14 residues. With 6 bases clipped from V and 10 bases from J, the junction kept 8 bases outside the gene matches. The DNA for the CDR3 is TGTGCCAGCAGTCGGACAGGGCGTCGCTCACCCCTCCACTTT. Amino acids: CASSRTGRRSPLHF.

The chain employs TRBV7-2 and TRBJ2-7, with 10 bases lining up with TRBD1. Germline values: CDR1 SGHTA, CDR2 FQGNSA. The V gene end was trimmed by 0 bases and the J gene end by 5 bases; junction bases not matched to a gene: 4. This CDR3 spans 15 amino acids. CDR3: CASSLAGQGGDEQYF. CDR3 DNA: TGTGCCAGCAGCTTAGCTGGACAGGGGGGGGACGAGCAGTACTTC.

The chain joins TRBV20-1 to TRBJ2-5; D is unclear. Germline CDR1 is DFQATT and CDR2 is SNEGSKA (reference sequence). The CDR3 length is 12 residues. Trimming removed 3 bases at V and 4 bases at J, with 9 bases between. The CDR3 loop is CSASGGLETQYF. The CDR3 coding sequence is TGCAGTGCTAGTGGTGGCTTAGAGACCCAGTACTTC.

The chain employs TRBV5-8 and TRBJ1-4; 9 bases agree with TRBD1. V gave up 5 bases and J gave up 16 bases; unmatched junction bases: 18. The germline gives CDR1 SGHTS, CDR2 YDEGEE. The CDR3 runs to 15 residues. CDR3 bases: TGTGCCAGCAGTTCCTTCTGGACAGGGGCGGTCGAAACGTTTTTT. Translating it yields CASSSFWTGAVETFF.

The rearrangement joins TRBV7-2 to TRBJ2-3, with 13 bases identical to TRBD2. Trimming cost V 5 bases and J 2 bases; bases outside gene matches: 10. There are 18 residues in the CDR3. Germline V CDR1 and CDR2: SGHTA, FQGNSA. This CDR3 is CASSTRLAGGPFTDTQYF. Here the CDR3 DNA reads TGTGCCAGCAGCACTCGACTAGCGGGGGGTCCCTTCACAGATACGCAGTATTTT.

This chain links TRBV19 with TRBJ2-3; TRBD2 might be the D (6 bases). V was cut by 8 bases and J by 6 bases, with 24 bases left in between. Germline CDR1 and CDR2: LNHDA and SQIVND (reference sequence). The CDR3 has 16 residues. DNA of the CDR3: TGTGCCAGTGCAGACGGAGGGGCAAATCGTCTTGATACGCAGTATTTT. Translation gives CASADGGANRLDTQYF.

The chain has TRBV18 and TRBJ1-2, with D perhaps TRBD1 (6 bases). Germline CDR1 KGHSH, CDR2 LQKENI. V was shortened by 6 bases and J by 4 bases, with 12 bases between the two germline ends. The CDR3 contains 13 residues. CDR3 nucleotide sequence: TGTGCCAGCTCCGAGGGCAGGGGCTATGGCTACACCTTC. Its protein product is CASSEGRGYGYTF.

This sequence joins TRBV5-4 and TRBJ2-5; a possible D gene is TRBD2 (5 bases). The germline V gene has CDR1 SGHNT and CDR2 YYREEE (reference sequence). V lost 4 bases and J lost 5, with 15 bases in between. The CDR3 runs 14 residues. CDR3 loop: CASSTPAGGETQYF. DNA for the CDR3: TGTGCCAGCAGCACCCCCGCTGGCGGGGAGACCCAGTACTTC.

The J gene is TRBJ2-5, the V gene TRBV5-4; TRBD2 aligns across 16 bases. Trimming took 5 bases from V and 4 from J; bases not matched to a gene: 8. Germline-derived CDR1 and CDR2 are SGHNT and YYREEE (reference sequence). The CDR3 loop spans 17 amino acids. CDR3 loop: CASRAGLAGGPGETQYF. The CDR3 DNA reads as TGTGCCAGCAGGGCGGGACTAGCGGGGGGGCCGGGAGAGACCCAGTACTTC.

The chain uses TRBV5-5 and TRBJ1-4; 7 nucleotides align to TRBD1. The CDR3 spans 17 residues. Germline loops: CDR1 SGHKS, CDR2 YYEKEE (reference sequence). Unmatched junction bases numbered 9, after V lost 0 bases and J lost 4 bases. CDR3 amino acids: CASSLAPRQGSNEKLFF. The CDR3 DNA follows: TGTGCCAGCAGCTTGGCCCCTAGACAGGGAAGTAATGAAAAACTGTTTTTT.

The chain recombines TRBV7-2 with TRBJ2-5; D may be TRBD2 (5 bases). Germline lookup yields CDR1 SGHTA and CDR2 FQGNSA. The CDR3 sequence is 13 residues long. V dropped 2 bases and J dropped 6 bases, with 10 bases sitting between them. The CDR3 region is CASSLSREKTQYF. CDR3 DNA sequence: TGTGCCAGCAGCTTATCAAGGGAGAAGACCCAGTACTTC. The full variable domain, rest sourced from reference TRBV7-2 and TRBJ2-5, is GAGVSQSPSNKVTEKGKDVELRCDPISGHTALYWYRQSLGQGLEFLIYFQGNSAPDKSGLPSDRFSAERTGGSVSTLTIQRTQQEDSAVYLCASSLSREKTQYFGPGTRLLVL.

The V call is TRBV10-3, the J call TRBJ2-4; D gene unclear. In germline, CDR1 is ENHRY, CDR2 SYGVKD. Trimming removed 3 bases at V and 5 bases at J, with 11 bases between. The CDR3 sequence is 14 residues long. The CDR3 bases are TGTGCCATCAGTGAAACGAGTACCGAAAACATTCAGTACTTC. Its translation is CAISETSTENIQYF.

The chain is built from TRBV27 and TRBJ1-2, with 9 bases fitting TRBD1. Germline values: CDR1 MNHEY, CDR2 SMNVEV (reference sequence). The CDR3 runs 18 residues. V gave up 0 bases and J gave up 2 bases; unmatched junction bases: 10. The CDR3 loop is CASSLSGQGLSPNYGYTF. The DNA for the CDR3 is TGTGCCAGCAGTTTATCCGGACAGGGGTTGTCCCCCAACTATGGCTACACCTTC.

The chain carries TRBV12-3 or TRBV12-4 and TRBJ1-1, with TRBD1 matching over 7 bases. The V and J ends lost 6 bases and 9 bases, in that order; junction bases with no gene match: 4. The CDR3 covers 11 residues. The CDR3 protein is CASRRDSQAFF. The CDR3 DNA follows: TGTGCCAGCAGGAGGGACAGCCAAGCTTTCTTT.

This clone has more than one count but fewer than ten. In nucleotides, the CDR3 is TGTGCCAGCAGCGCCCCCCGGGGGGGATTGGACTATGGCTACACCTTC. This codes for CASSAPRGGLDYGYTF. The chain carries TRBV9 and TRBJ1-2, with TRBD1 as a possible D gene (5 bases). Per germline, CDR1 SGDLS and CDR2 YYNGEE. Deletions cut 3 bases from V and 3 bases from J, with 18 bases between. The CDR3 loop spans 16 amino acids.

The rearrangement links TRBV7-2 to TRBJ1-6; D is ambiguous. Deletions cut 5 bases from V and 8 bases from J, with 13 bases between. The germline V gene encodes CDR1 SGHTA and CDR2 FQGNSA. The CDR3 runs 14 residues. CDR3 loop: CASSLRRQDSPLHF. The CDR3, as DNA: TGTGCCAGCAGCCTAAGACGTCAGGATTCACCCCTCCACTTT.